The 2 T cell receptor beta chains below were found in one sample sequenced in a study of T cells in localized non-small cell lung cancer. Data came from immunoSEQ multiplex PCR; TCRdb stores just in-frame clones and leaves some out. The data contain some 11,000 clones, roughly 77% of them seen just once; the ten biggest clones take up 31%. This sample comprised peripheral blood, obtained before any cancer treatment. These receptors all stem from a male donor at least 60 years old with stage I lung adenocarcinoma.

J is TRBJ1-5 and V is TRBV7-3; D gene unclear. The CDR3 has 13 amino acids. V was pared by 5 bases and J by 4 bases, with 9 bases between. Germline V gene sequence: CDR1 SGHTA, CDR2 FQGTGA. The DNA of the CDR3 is TGTGCCAGCAGCCCAGCGGGAAATCAGCCCCAGCATTTT. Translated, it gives CASSPAGNQPQHF.

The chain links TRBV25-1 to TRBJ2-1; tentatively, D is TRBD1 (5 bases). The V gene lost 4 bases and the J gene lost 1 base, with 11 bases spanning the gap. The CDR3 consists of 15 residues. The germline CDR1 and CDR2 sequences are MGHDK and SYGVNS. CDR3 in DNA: TGTGCCAGCAGTGTACCAGGACATTCCTACAATGAGCAGTTCTTC. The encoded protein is CASSVPGHSYNEQFF.